The clone carrying this T cell receptor beta chain showed up just a few times. What it recognizes is unknown. On the immunoSEQ platform, TCR beta CDR3s were sequenced at survey depth. Measured with immunoSEQ multiplex PCR; TCRdb has only the in-frame clones, and not every one. The data hold about 5,600 clones, with 60% to 80% observed a single time. The data were obtained in a study of CD8 T cell repertoires and HIV-1 epitope variants. Across the study: Controls were a CMV, EBV and flu pool, Ebola AY9, and no peptide. Separate from the cultures, 1M uncultured T cells served as baseline.

V was cut by 7 bases and J by 5 bases, with 9 bases left in between. The CDR3 spans 11 residues. Germline V gene sequence: CDR1 SGDLS, CDR2 YYNGEE. The chain carries TRBV9 and TRBJ1-1; TRBD1 might be the D (6 bases). The sequence was obtained from a male donor with HIV. Sequencing was performed on cultured CD8+ T cells derived from PBMCs. CDR3 nucleotide sequence: TGTGCCAGCCGGAGGGGGACTGAAGCTTTCTTT. Its protein is CASRRGTEAFF. Together with reference TRBV9 and TRBJ1-1, the CDR3 gives the full variable domain: DSGVTQTPKHLITATGQRVTLRCSPRSGDLSVYWYQQSLDQGLQFLIQYYNGEERAKGNILERFSAQQFPDLHSELNLSSLELGDSALYFCASRRGTEAFFGQGTRLTVV.